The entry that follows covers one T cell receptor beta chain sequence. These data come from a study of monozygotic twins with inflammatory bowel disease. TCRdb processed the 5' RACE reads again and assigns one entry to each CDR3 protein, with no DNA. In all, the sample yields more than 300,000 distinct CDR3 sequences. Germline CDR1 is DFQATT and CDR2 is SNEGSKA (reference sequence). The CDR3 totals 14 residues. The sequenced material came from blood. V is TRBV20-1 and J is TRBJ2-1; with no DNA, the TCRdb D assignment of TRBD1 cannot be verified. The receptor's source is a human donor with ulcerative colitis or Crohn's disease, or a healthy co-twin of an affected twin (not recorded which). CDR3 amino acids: CSASWGRARNEQFF.